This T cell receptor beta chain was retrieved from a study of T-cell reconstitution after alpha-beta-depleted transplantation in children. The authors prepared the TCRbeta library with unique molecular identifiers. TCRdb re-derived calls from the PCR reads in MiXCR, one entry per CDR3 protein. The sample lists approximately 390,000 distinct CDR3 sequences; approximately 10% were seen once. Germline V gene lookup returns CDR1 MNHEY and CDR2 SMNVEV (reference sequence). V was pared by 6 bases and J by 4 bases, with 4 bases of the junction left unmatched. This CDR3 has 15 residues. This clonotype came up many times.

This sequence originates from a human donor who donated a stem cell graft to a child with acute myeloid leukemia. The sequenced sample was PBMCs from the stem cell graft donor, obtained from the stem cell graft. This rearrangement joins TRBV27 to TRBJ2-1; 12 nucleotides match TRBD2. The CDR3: CASRLTSGSYNEQFF. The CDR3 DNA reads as TGTGCCAGCAGATTGACTAGCGGGAGTTACAATGAGCAGTTCTTC.